The entry below describes one TCR beta chain. The data were obtained in a study of blood T cell repertoires in COVID-19. As originally analysed: Estimation of nucleated cell counts relied on the amplification of reference gene primers. Here immunoSEQ multiplex PCR was the method, and the copy in TCRdb shows in-frame clones only, minus some. That table supplies the V and J calls and clone size; D and trimming were determined from the DNA. The sample yields about 81,000 clones, 90% to 95% seen once. The V end was cut by 0 bases, the J end by 5 bases, with 17 bases between. Germline values: CDR1 LNHNV, CDR2 YYDKDF (reference sequence). The CDR3 covers 16 residues.

This TCR came from a woman in her fifties or sixties in a cohort sampled during active COVID-19. The chain carries TRBV15 and TRBJ2-7, with D perhaps TRBD2 (5 bases). Specimen: peripheral blood. The CDR3 loop is CATSRDKGRGFNEQYF. DNA for the CDR3: TGTGCCACCAGCAGAGATAAAGGCCGGGGTTTCAACGAGCAGTACTTC. Drawing the rest from reference TRBV15 and TRBJ2-7, the complete variable domain is DAMVIQNPRYQVTQFGKPVTLSCSQTLNHNVMYWYQQKSSQAPKLLFHYYDKDFNNEADTPDNFQSRRPNTSFCFLDIRSPGLGDTAMYLCATSRDKGRGFNEQYFGPGTRLTVT.